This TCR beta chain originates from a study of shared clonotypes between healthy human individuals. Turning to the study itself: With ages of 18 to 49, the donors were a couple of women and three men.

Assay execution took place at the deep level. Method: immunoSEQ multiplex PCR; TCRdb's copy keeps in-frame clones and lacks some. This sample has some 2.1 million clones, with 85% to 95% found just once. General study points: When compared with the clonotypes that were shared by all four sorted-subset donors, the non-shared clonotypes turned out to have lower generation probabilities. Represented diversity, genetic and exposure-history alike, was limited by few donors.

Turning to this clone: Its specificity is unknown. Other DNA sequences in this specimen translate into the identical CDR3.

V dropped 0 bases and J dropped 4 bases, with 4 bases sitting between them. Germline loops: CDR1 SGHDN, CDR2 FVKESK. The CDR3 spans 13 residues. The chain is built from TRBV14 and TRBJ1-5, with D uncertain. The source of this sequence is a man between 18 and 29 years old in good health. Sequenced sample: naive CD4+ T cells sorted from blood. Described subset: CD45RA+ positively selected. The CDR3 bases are TGTGCCAGCAGCCAAGACAGTAATCAGCCCCAGCATTTT. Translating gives CASSQDSNQPQHF. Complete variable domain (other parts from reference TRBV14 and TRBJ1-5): EAGVTQFPSHSVIEKGQTVTLRCDPISGHDNLYWYRRVMGKEIKFLLHFVKESKQDESGMPNNRFLAERTGGTYSTLKVQPAELEDSGVYFCASSQDSNQPQHFGDGTRLSIL.